This T cell receptor beta chain was sequenced during a study of T-cell memory formation after mild COVID-19. Study-level results: Contracting clones from day 15 to 85 showed balanced CD4/CD8; later expanders favored CD4+.

CDR1 and CDR2 (germline): GTSNPN, SVGIG (reference sequence). CDR3 length: 12 amino acids. V gave up 3 bases and J gave up 2 bases, with 7 bases separating them. Barcoded TCR alpha and TCR beta cDNA libraries with UMIs came from 5'RACE using constant-segment primers. TCRdb processed the 5' RACE reads anew with MiXCR; each CDR3 protein has one entry. This table has 140,000 to 150,000 distinct CDR3 sequences, about 23% appearing once. To note about this clonotype: Antigen unknown.

The sequenced sample consisted of PBMCs or a T cell subset sorted from them (not recorded which). The chain combines TRBV30 with TRBJ1-1; no definite D call. The clonotype comes from an adult woman who had mild COVID-19 (a few samples of this study predate the infection). Cell type and time point are not known. Written as DNA, the CDR3 is TGTGCCTGGAGACCGGCAAACACTGAAGCTTTCTTT. Translation gives CAWRPANTEAFF.